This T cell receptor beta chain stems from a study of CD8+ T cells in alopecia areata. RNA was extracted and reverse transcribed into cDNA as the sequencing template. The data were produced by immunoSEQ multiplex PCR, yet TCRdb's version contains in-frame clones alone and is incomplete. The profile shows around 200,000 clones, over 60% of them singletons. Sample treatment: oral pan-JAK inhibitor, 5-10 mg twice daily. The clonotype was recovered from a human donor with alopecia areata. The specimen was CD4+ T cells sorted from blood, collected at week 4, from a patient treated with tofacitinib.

As DNA, the CDR3 is TGTGCCAGCAGCCAAGATGTGGGGGCAGCTTTCTTT. Translation gives CASSQDVGAAFF. The chain has TRBV4-2 and TRBJ1-1; possibly TRBD1 for D (6 bases). Trimming removed 0 bases at V and 10 bases at J, with 9 bases between. Germline values: CDR1 LGHNA, CDR2 YNFKEQ. The CDR3 has 12 residues.